The present T cell receptor beta chain was sequenced within a study of radiotherapy plus CTLA-4 blockade in lung cancer. Study details: There were objective responses in 18% of patients, and roughly 32% had disease control.

Clones were sequenced by immunoSEQ multiplex PCR, and TCRdb holds only the in-frame ones, with some missing. Seen here are approximately 40,000 clones, just under 75% observed once, and the top ten hold approximately 10%. Each patient with chemo-refractory metastatic non-small-cell lung cancer was treated with focal radiation plus CTLA-4 blockade using ipilimumab. The study's findings and limits: The best prediction of response reportedly came from early blood T cell clone dynamics, with interferon-beta. The study found tumor-derived TCR clones expanded in blood after radiotherapy plus ipilimumab.

CDR1 and CDR2 (germline): SNHLY, FYNNEI. Trimming removed 11 bases from V and 0 bases from J, with 17 bases in between. This CDR3 region has 14 residues. Details on this clone: Antigen unknown.

This TCR was sampled from a human donor with non-small cell lung cancer who had stable disease on radiotherapy plus ipilimumab. This chain connects TRBV2 to TRBJ2-7; D remains unclear. The source was peripheral blood, collected from a patient treated with radiotherapy plus ipilimumab. This CDR3 is CASSTTRYSYEQYF. CDR3 in DNA: TGTGCCTCTTCTACGACACGTTACTCCTACGAGCAGTACTTC.